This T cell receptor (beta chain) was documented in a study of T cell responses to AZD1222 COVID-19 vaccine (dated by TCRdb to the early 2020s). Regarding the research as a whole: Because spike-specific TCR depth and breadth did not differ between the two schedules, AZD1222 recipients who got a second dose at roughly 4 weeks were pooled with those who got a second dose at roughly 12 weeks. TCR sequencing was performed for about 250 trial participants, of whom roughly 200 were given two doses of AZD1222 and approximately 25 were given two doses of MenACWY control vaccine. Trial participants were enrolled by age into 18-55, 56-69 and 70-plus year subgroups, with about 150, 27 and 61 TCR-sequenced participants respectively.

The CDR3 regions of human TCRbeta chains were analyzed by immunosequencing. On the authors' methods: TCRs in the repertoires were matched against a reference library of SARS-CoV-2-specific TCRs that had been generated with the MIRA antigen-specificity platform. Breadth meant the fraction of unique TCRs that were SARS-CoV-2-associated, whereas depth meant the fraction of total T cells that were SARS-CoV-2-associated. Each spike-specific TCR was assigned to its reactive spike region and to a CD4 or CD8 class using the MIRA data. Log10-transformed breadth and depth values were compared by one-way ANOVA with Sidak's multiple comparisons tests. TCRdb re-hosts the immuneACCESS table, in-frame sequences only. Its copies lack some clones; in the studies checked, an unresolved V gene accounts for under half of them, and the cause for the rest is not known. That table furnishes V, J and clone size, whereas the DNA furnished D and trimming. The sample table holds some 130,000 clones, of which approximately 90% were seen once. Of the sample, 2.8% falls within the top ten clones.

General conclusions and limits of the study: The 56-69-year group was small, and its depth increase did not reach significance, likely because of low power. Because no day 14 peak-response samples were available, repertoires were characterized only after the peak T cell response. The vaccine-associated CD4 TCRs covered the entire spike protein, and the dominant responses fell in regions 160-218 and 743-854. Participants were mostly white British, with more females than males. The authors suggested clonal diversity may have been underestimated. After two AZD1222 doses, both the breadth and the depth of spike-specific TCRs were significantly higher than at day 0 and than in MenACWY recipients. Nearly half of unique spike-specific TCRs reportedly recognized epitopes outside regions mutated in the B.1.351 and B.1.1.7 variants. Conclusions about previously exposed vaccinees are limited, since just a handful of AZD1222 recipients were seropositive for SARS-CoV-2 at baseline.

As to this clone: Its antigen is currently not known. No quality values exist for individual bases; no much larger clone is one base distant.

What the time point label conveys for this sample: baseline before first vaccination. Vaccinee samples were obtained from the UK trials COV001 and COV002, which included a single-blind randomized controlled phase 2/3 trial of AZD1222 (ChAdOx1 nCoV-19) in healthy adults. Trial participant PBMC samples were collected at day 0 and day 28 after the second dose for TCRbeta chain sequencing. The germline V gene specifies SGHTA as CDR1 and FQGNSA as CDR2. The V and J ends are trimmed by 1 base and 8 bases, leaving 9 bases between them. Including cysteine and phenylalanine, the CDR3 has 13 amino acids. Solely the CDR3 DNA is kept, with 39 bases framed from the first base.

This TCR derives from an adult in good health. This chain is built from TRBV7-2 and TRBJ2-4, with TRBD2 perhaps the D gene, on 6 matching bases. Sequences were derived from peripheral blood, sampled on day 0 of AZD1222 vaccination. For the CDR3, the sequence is CASSLGRRDIQYF. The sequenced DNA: TGTGCCAGCAGCTTAGGGAGGAGGGACATTCAGTACTTC.